The 25 T cell receptor beta chains presented below share a single source sample, sequenced in a study of T-cell reconstitution after alpha-beta-depleted transplantation in children. Unique molecular identifiers featured in how the TCRbeta library was prepared. TCRdb used MiXCR to reprocess the PCR reads, holding one entry per CDR3 protein. The profile shows 250,000 to 300,000 distinct CDR3 sequences, over 9% of them singletons. The material was PBMCs, obtained before TCRalphabeta/CD19-depleted stem cell transplant. The receptor set was obtained from a boy in the first two years of life with acute myeloid leukemia, due to receive a stem cell transplant.

This clonotype showed up many times. The chain is built from TRBV11-2 and TRBJ2-7; the match to TRBD2 covers 7 bases. Germline V gene lookup returns CDR1 SGHAT and CDR2 FQNNGV. V shed 3 bases, J shed 1 base, and the junction held 3 bases outside the gene matches. This CDR3 contains 14 residues. CDR3 DNA sequence: TGTGCCAGCAGCTTCGGACTAGGATCCTACGAGCAGTACTTC. This translates into CASSFGLGSYEQYF.

This clonotype was counted many times. This chain joins TRBV10-3 and TRBJ1-5; 7 nucleotides agree with TRBD1. The ends lost 0 bases at V and 6 bases at J; junction bases unmatched: 2. Germline values: CDR1 ENHRY, CDR2 SYGVKD. The CDR3 has 14 amino acids. As DNA, the CDR3 is TGTGCCATCAGTGAGTCGAACAGGGGTCAGCCCCAGCATTTT. It codes for CAISESNRGQPQHF.

The rearrangement links TRBV12-3 or TRBV12-4 to TRBJ1-1; no reliable D call. CDR3 length: 13 residues. Trimming removed 6 bases at V and 5 bases at J, with 13 bases between. Here the CDR3 reads CASSSGWGTEAFF. The DNA of the CDR3 is TGTGCCAGCAGCTCTGGATGGGGTACTGAAGCTTTCTTT.

This clonotype was counted many times. V usage is TRBV28 and J usage is TRBJ2-3, with 8 bases identical to TRBD1. Germline values: CDR1 MDHEN, CDR2 SYDVKM. The CDR3 is made up of 15 amino acids. J gave up 3 bases and V 7 bases, and 9 bases lay outside the gene matches. The CDR3 sequence: CASTPGQGWTDTQYF. The CDR3 DNA reads TGTGCCAGCACCCCTGGACAGGGATGGACAGATACGCAGTATTTT.

Concerning this clonotype: This could be a read error, since a much larger clone is one nucleotide away. The conserved final phenylalanine or tryptophan is absent from the CDR3, which likely points to a read error. The genes are TRBV5-1 and TRBJ2-1; the D gene could be TRBD1 or TRBD2 (5 bases each). The CDR3 is made up of 12 amino acids. The germline V gene has CDR1 SGHRS and CDR2 YFSETQ. V gave up 4 bases and J gave up 13 bases, with 15 bases separating them. The chain's CDR3 is CASSHRVGPQFS. The CDR3 DNA is TGCGCCAGCAGCCATCGAGTGGGACCACAGTTCTCC.

This clonotype was detected a few times. The chain links TRBV7-2 to TRBJ2-7, with D tentatively TRBD2 (6 bases). CDR1 SGHTA and CDR2 FQGNSA come from the germline V gene. The CDR3 length is 15 residues. The V end lost 1 base, the J end lost 5 bases, and 15 bases lay between the germline ends. In DNA form, the CDR3 reads TGTGCCAGCAGCTTAGAGGGGCGGGATTACGACGAGCAGTACTTC. Its translation is CASSLEGRDYDEQYF.

This clonotype was detected many times. V is TRBV5-1 and J is TRBJ2-3; tentative D call: TRBD2 (5 bases). CDR1 is SGHRS, CDR2 YFSETQ, per germline. CDR3 size: 17 residues. The V end was cut by 4 bases, the J end by 1 base, with 19 bases between. CDR3 sequence: CASSGIKDSLRTDTQYF. DNA of the CDR3: TGCGCCAGCAGCGGGATCAAGGACTCCCTGCGCACAGATACGCAGTATTTT.

This clonotype was seen many times. The genes are TRBV12-3 or TRBV12-4 and TRBJ1-2; D not certain. The CDR3 contains 11 residues. Trimming took off 6 bases at V and 4 bases at J, with 6 bases between the two ends. The DNA of the CDR3 is TGTGCCAGCAGGCGGACCTATGGCTACACCTTC. This sequence encodes CASRRTYGYTF.

This clonotype was counted ten times or more. V gene TRBV5-1 combines with J gene TRBJ2-7; 7 nucleotides match TRBD2. The V segment lost 5 bases and the J segment 4 bases; nucleotides outside the gene matches: 15. CDR1 and CDR2 (germline): SGHRS, YFSETQ. The CDR3 is 16 amino acids. The DNA of the CDR3 is TGCGCCAGCAGTATCGCTCCCGCGGGGGAGCGGTACGAGCAGTACTTC. Its translation: CASSIAPAGERYEQYF.

About this clonotype: One base away lies a much larger clone, so this may be a sequencing read error. The chain is built from TRBV4-1 and TRBJ2-3, with 7 bases lining up with TRBD2. The CDR3 is 17 residues long. CDR1 MGHRA and CDR2 YSYEKL come from the germline V gene. The CDR3 DNA reads as TGCGCCAGCATCCAAGCTCCGGGACTACCAATCACAGATACGCAGTATTTT. Translated, it gives CASIQAPGLPITDTQYF.

The sample holds many counts of this clonotype. The V gene is TRBV5-1, the J gene TRBJ1-1, with D unresolved. Germline V gene data show CDR1 as SGHRS and CDR2 as YFSETQ. V was clipped by 5 bases and J by 0 bases, with 8 bases between them. The CDR3 is 13 residues long. The CDR3 DNA is TGCGCCAGCAGTCACGTCCTGAACACTGAAGCTTTCTTT. Protein sequence: CASSHVLNTEAFF.

This clonotype was counted at least ten times. This chain connects TRBV15 to TRBJ2-3, with TRBD2 matching over 9 bases. There are 17 residues in the CDR3. In germline, CDR1 is LNHNV, CDR2 YYDKDF (reference sequence). J gave up 2 bases and V 1 base, and 7 bases lay outside the gene matches. The CDR3 DNA sequence: TGTGCCACCAGCAGAGGAGCGGGAGGCCCCTACACAGATACGCAGTATTTT. This translates into CATSRGAGGPYTDTQYF.

This clonotype was picked up a small number of times. The chain couples TRBV9 to TRBJ2-1, with 10 bases lining up with TRBD2. Germline-derived CDR1 and CDR2 are SGDLS and YYNGEE. The CDR3 spans 16 residues. V was clipped by 0 bases and J by 8 bases; unmatched bases: 8. DNA of the CDR3: TGTGCCAGCAGCGTAGGGGGGACTAGCGTCCCACATGAGCAGTTCTTC. Translated: CASSVGGTSVPHEQFF. Full variable domain (rest looked up from reference TRBV9 and TRBJ2-1): DSGVTQTPKHLITATGQRVTLRCSPRSGDLSVYWYQQSLDQGLQFLIQYYNGEERAKGNILERFSAQQFPDLHSELNLSSLELGDSALYFCASSVGGTSVPHEQFFGPGTRLTVL.

On this clonotype: One junction end disagrees with the germline gene, perhaps due to a read error. This rearrangement joins TRBV7-7 to TRBJ2-7; D perhaps matches TRBD1 (6 bases). Germline loops: CDR1 SSHAT, CDR2 FNYEAQ (reference sequence). The CDR3 totals 13 residues. CDR3 nucleotide sequence: TGTGCTAGCAGCATATCACAGGGCTACGAGCAGTACTTC. It encodes CASSISQGYEQYF.

With respect to this clonotype: A much larger clone lies one base from this, so it may be a read error. The J gene is TRBJ1-2, the V gene TRBV12-3 or TRBV12-4; 10 bases match TRBD1. The CDR3 consists of 14 residues. The CDR3 DNA reads TGTGCCAGCAGTTTTGGGACAGGGGACTATGGCTCCACCTTC. It translates to CASSFGTGDYGSTF.

This clonotype was detected many times. The chain combines TRBV6-5 with TRBJ2-7; a possible D gene is TRBD1 (6 bases). Germline CDR1 is MNHEY and CDR2 is SVGAGI. The CDR3 consists of 16 residues. V was trimmed by 0 bases and J by 1 base, leaving 13 bases between them. The CDR3 DNA reads as TGTGCCAGCAGTTACTCGGAACAGGGTGCATCCTACGAGCAGTACTTC. It translates to CASSYSEQGASYEQYF.

This clonotype was seen ten or more times. The chain uses TRBV9 and TRBJ2-1; D tentatively fits TRBD1 or TRBD2 (6 bases each). V gave up 3 bases and J gave up 7 bases, with 11 bases separating them. CDR3 length: 13 amino acids. CDR1 and CDR2 (germline): SGDLS, YYNGEE. The CDR3 nucleotides are TGTGCCAGCAGCGGGGGGGCGCTGAATGAGCAGTTCTTC. It is translated as CASSGGALNEQFF.

This clonotype occurred many times. This sequence joins TRBV19 and TRBJ2-2; a weak D match, TRBD2 (6 bases). This CDR3 region has 13 residues. The germline V gene encodes CDR1 LNHDA and CDR2 SQIVND (reference sequence). With 6 bases removed from V and 3 bases from J, the gap between germline ends came to 8 bases. The DNA of the CDR3 is TGTGCCAGTAGGAAGCGGGACACCGGGGAGCTGTTTTTT. Its translation: CASRKRDTGELFF.

The table lists this clonotype with many counts. The chain recombines TRBV3-1 with TRBJ2-1; D not certain. The germline V gene has CDR1 LGHDT and CDR2 YNNKEL (reference sequence). Trimming pared 3 bases from V and 8 bases from J, leaving 5 bases between. CDR3 length: 11 amino acids. The CDR3 DNA sequence: TGTGCCAGCAGCCAGGTATATGAGCAGTTCTTC. Its protein is CASSQVYEQFF.

This clonotype was seen ten or more times. This chain links TRBV5-6 with TRBJ1-5; a weak D match, TRBD1 (6 bases). The CDR3 loop spans 16 amino acids. The V end lost 0 bases, the J end lost 3 bases, and 13 bases lay between the germline ends. Germline-derived CDR1 and CDR2 are SGHDT and YYEEEE. In DNA, the CDR3 is TGTGCCAGCAGCTTGGGAAATTACAGGGACAATCAGCCCCAGCATTTT. Its protein product is CASSLGNYRDNQPQHF. The full variable domain, its missing parts supplied by reference TRBV5-6 and TRBJ1-5, is DAGVTQSPTHLIKTRGQQVTLRCSPKSGHDTVSWYQQALGQGPQFIFQYYEEEERQRGNFPDRFSGHQFPNYSSELNVNALLLGDSALYLCASSLGNYRDNQPQHFGDGTRLSIL.

This clonotype was observed many times. The chain combines TRBV5-1 with TRBJ2-3; TRBD2 might be the D (6 bases). The CDR3 runs 16 residues. V was trimmed by 2 bases and J by 3 bases, leaving 16 bases between them. Germline V gene lookup returns CDR1 SGHRS and CDR2 YFSETQ. The CDR3 region is CASSLGTGVTTDTQYF. In nucleotides, the CDR3 is TGCGCCAGCAGCTTAGGAACGGGAGTGACGACAGATACGCAGTATTTT. Full variable domain (remainder filled in from reference TRBV5-1 and TRBJ2-3): KAGVTQTPRYLIKTRGQQVTLSCSPISGHRSVSWYQQTPGQGLQFLFEYFSETQRNKGNFPGRFSGRQFSNSRSEMNVSTLELGDSALYLCASSLGTGVTTDTQYFGPGTRLTVL.

This clonotype was recorded many times. The chain employs TRBV7-9 and TRBJ2-5; 11 nucleotides agree with TRBD2. The CDR3 is 16 residues long. The germline gives CDR1 SEHNR, CDR2 FQNEAQ (reference sequence). The junction had 6 bases not matched to a gene; V was cut back by 4 bases and J by 2 bases. This chain's CDR3 is CASSYPTSGAQETQYF. In DNA, the CDR3 is TGTGCCAGCAGCTACCCGACTAGCGGGGCGCAAGAGACCCAGTACTTC. Combining the CDR3 with reference TRBV7-9 and TRBJ2-5 gives the whole variable domain DTGVSQNPRHKITKRGQNVTFRCDPISEHNRLYWYRQTLGQGPEFLTYFQNEAQLEKSRLLSDRFSAERPKGSFSTLEIQRTEQGDSAMYLCASSYPTSGAQETQYFGPGTRLLVL.

On this clonotype: A read error may be the cause here, since a much bigger clone is one base away. This CDR3 reads CASSLEPRQNTEAFF. The CDR3 coding sequence is TGTGCCAGCAGCTTGGAGCCGCGACAGAACACTGAAGCTTTCTTT. V is TRBV7-8 and J is TRBJ1-1; unclear D gene. CDR1 and CDR2 (germline): SGHVS, FQNEAQ. Trimming took off 3 bases at V and 1 base at J, with 12 bases between the two ends. The CDR3 contains 15 residues.

The chain is built from TRBV28 and TRBJ2-7; D remains ambiguous. The CDR3 sequence is 13 residues long. The germline V and J ends were trimmed by 6 bases and 5 bases, with 14 bases remaining between them. Germline lookup yields CDR1 MDHEN and CDR2 SYDVKM. The CDR3 nucleotides read TGTGCCAGCAGACCAGTGGAGTTGAACGAGCAGTACTTC. Its translation is CASRPVELNEQYF.

This clonotype was observed at least ten times. The chain has TRBV6-4 and TRBJ2-1, with D unresolved. Trimming cost V 3 bases and J 2 bases, with 5 bases left between them. Germline V CDR1 and CDR2: MRHNA, SNTAGT. The CDR3 sequence is 13 residues long. In DNA, the CDR3 is TGTGCCAGCAGTGATACAGCCTACAATGAGCAGTTCTTC. This gives the protein CASSDTAYNEQFF.